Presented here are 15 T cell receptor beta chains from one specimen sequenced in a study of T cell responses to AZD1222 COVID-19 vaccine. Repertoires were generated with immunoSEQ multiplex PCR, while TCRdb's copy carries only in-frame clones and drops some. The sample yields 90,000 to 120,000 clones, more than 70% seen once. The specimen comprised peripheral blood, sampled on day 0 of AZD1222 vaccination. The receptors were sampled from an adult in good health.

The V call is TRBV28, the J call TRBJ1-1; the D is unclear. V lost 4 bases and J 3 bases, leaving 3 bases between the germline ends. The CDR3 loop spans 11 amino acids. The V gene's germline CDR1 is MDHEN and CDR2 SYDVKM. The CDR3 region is CASSSDTEAFF. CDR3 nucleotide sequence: TGTGCCAGCAGTTCCGACACTGAAGCTTTCTTT.

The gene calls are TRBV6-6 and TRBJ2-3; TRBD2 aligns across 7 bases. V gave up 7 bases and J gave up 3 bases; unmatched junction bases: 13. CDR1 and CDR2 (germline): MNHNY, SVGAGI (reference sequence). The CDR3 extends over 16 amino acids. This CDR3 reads CASTASGRVGTDTQYF. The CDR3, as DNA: TGTGCCAGCACGGCTAGCGGTAGGGTCGGGACAGATACGCAGTATTTT.

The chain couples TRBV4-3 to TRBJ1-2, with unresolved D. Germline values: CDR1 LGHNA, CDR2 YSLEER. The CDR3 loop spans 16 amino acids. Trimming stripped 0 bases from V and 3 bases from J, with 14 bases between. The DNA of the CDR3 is TGCGCCAGCAGCCAAGATTTAGGAGAAGGGTACTATGGCTACACCTTC. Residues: CASSQDLGEGYYGYTF.

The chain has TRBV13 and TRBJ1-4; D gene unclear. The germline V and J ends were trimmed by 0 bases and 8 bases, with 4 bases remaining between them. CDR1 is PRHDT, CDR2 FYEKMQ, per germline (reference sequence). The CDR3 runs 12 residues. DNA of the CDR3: TGTGCCAGCAGCTTAGGACCGGAAAAACTGTTTTTT. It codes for CASSLGPEKLFF.

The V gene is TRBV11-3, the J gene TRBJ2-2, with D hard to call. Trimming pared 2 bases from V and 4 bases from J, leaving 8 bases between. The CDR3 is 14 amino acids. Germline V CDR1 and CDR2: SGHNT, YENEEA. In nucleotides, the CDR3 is TGTGCCAGCAGCTTACTAAGGTCCACCGGGGAGCTGTTTTTT. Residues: CASSLLRSTGELFF.

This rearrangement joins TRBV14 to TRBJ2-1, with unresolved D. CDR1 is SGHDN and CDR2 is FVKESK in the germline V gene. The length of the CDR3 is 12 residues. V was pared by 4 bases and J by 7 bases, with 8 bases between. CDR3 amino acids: CASSRQRNEQFF. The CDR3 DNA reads TGTGCCAGCAGCCGTCAAAGAAATGAGCAGTTCTTC. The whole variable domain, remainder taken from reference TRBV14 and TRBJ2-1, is EAGVTQFPSHSVIEKGQTVTLRCDPISGHDNLYWYRRVMGKEIKFLLHFVKESKQDESGMPNNRFLAERTGGTYSTLKVQPAELEDSGVYFCASSRQRNEQFFGPGTRLTVL.

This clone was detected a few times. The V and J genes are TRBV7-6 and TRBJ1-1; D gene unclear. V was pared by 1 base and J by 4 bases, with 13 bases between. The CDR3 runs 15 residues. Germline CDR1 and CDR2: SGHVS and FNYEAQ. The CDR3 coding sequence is TGTGCCAGCAGCTTAGACGAGGGATACAGCACTGAAGCTTTCTTT. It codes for CASSLDEGYSTEAFF.

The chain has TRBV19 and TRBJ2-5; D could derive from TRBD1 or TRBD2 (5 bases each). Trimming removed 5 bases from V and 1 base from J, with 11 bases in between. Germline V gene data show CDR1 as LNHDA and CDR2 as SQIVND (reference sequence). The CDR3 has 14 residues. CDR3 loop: CASSRKRGQETQYF. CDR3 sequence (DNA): TGTGCCAGTAGTCGAAAGAGGGGCCAAGAGACCCAGTACTTC.

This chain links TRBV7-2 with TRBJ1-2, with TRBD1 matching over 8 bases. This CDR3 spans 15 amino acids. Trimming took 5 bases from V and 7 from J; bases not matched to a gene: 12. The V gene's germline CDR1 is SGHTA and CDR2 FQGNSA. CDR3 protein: CASSTYRGGYSGYTF. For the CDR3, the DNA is TGTGCCAGCAGCACCTACAGGGGGGGATATTCTGGCTACACCTTC.

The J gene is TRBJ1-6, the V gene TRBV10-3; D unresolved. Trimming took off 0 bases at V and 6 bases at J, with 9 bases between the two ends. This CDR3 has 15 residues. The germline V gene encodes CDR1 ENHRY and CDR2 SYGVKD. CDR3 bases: TGTGCCATCAGTGAGTCGACGAGGGTTAATTCACCCCTCCACTTT. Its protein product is CAISESTRVNSPLHF.

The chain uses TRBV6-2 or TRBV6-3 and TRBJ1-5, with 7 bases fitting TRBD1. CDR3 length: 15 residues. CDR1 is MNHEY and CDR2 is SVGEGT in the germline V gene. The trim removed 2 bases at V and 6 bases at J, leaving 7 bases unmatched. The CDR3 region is CASSYGRRGRQPQHF. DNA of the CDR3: TGTGCCAGCAGTTACGGTAGGAGGGGGCGTCAGCCCCAGCATTTT.

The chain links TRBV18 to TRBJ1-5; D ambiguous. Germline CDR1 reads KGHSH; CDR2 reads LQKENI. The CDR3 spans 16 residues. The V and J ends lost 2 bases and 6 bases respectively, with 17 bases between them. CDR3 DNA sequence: TGTGCCAGCTCACCAAATGACCCAGCCGGACTTCAGCCCCAGCATTTT. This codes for CASSPNDPAGLQPQHF.

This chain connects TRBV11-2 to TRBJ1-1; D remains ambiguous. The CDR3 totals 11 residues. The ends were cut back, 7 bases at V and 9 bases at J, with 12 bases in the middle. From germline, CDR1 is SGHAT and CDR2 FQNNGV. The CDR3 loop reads CASTPGRQAFF. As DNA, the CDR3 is TGTGCCAGCACCCCCGGACGGCAAGCTTTCTTT.

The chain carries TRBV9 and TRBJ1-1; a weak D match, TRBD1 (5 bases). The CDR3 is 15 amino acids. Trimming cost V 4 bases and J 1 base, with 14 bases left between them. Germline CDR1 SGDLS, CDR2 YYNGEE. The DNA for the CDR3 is TGTGCCAGCAGCCTGGGGGGGACGGCGAACACTGAAGCTTTCTTT. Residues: CASSLGGTANTEAFF.

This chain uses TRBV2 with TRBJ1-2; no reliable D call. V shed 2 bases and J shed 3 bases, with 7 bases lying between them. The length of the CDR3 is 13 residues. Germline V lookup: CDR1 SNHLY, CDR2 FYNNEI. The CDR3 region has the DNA TGTGCCAGCAGTGAAAGTTGGGACTATGGCTACACCTTC. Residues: CASSESWDYGYTF.